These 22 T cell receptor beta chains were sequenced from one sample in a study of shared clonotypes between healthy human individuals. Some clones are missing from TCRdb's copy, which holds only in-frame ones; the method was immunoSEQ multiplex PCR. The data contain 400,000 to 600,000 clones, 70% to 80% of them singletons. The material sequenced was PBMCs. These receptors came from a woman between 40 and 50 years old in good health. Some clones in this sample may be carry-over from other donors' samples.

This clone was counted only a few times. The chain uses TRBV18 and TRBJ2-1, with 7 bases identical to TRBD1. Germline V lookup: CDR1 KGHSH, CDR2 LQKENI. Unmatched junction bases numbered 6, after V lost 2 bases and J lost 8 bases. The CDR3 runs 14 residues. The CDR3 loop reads CASSPGTVWDEQFF. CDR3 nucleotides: TGTGCCAGCTCACCAGGGACAGTATGGGATGAGCAGTTCTTC.

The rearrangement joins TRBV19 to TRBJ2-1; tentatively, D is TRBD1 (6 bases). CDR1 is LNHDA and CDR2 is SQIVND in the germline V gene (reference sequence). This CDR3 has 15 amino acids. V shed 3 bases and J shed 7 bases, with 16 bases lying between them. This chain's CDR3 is CASSMLASGENEQFF. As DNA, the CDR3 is TGTGCCAGTAGTATGTTGGCGTCAGGGGAGAATGAGCAGTTCTTC.

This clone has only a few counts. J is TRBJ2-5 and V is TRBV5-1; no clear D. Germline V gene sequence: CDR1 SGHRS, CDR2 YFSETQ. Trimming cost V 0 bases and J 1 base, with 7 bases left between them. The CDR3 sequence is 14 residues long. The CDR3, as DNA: TGCGCCAGCAGCTTGGATGGTCTCCAAGAGACCCAGTACTTC. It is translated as CASSLDGLQETQYF.

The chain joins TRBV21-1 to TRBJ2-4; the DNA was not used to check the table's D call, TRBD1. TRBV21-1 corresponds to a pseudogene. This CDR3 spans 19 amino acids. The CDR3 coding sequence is TGTGCCAGCAGCAACCCTAGGGGGCCGGGACCTGTAGCCAAAAACATTCAGTACTTC. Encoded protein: CASSNPRGPGPVAKNIQYF.

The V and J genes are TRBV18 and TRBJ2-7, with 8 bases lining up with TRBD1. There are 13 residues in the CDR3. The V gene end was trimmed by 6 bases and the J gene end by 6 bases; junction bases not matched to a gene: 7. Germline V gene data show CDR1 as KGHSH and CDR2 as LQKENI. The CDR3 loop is CASSPGTGGEQYF. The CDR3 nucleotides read TGTGCCAGCTCTCCCGGTACAGGGGGCGAGCAGTACTTC.

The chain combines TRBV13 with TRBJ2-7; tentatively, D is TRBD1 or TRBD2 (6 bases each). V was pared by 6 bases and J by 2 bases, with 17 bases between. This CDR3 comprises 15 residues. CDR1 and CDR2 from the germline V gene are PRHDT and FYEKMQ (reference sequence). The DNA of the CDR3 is TGTGCCAGCAGGCGGGACGGGACATCCCCCTACGAGCAGTACTTC. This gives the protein CASRRDGTSPYEQYF.

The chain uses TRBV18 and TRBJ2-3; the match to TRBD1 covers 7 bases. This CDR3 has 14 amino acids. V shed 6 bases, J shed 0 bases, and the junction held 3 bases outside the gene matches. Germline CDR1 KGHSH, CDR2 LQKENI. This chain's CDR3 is CASSGTVSTDTQYF. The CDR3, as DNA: TGTGCCAGCTCGGGGACAGTAAGCACAGATACGCAGTATTTT.

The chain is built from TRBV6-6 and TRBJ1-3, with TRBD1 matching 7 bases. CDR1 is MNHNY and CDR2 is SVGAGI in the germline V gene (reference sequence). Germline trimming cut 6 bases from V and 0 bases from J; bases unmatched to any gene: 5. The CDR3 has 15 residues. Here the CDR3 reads CASRSQGDSGNTIYF. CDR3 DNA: TGTGCCAGCAGGTCCCAGGGGGACTCTGGAAACACCATATATTTT.

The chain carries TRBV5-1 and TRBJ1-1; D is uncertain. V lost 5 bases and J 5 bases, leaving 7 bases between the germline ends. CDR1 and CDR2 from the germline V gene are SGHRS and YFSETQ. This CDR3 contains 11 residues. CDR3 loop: CASREGTEAFF. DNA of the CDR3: TGCGCCAGCAGAGAGGGAACTGAAGCTTTCTTT.

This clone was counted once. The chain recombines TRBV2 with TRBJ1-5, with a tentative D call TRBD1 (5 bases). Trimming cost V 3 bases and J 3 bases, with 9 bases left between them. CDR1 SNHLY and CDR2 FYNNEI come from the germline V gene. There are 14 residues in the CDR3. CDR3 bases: TGTGCCAGCAGTGATGCAGGGTTCAATCAGCCCCAGCATTTT. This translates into CASSDAGFNQPQHF. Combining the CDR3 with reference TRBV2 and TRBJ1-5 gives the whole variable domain EPEVTQTPSHQVTQMGQEVILRCVPISNHLYFYWYRQILGQKVEFLVSFYNNEISEKSEIFDDQFSVERPDGSNFTLKIRSTKLEDSAMYFCASSDAGFNQPQHFGDGTRLSIL.

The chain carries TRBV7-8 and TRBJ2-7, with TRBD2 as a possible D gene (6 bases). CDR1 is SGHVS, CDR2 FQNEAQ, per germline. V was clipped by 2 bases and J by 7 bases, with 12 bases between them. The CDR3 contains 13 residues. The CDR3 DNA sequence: TGTGCCAGCAGCTTACTCGGGAGTCAAGAGCAGTACTTC. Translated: CASSLLGSQEQYF.

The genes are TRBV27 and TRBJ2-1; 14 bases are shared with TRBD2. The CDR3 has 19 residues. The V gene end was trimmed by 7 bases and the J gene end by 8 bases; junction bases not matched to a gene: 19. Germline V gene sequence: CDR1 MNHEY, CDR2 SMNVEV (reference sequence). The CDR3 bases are TGTGCCAGCACCTTTAGGTATTTCGTAGGGACTAGCGGGAGCGATGAGCAGTTCTTC. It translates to CASTFRYFVGTSGSDEQFF.

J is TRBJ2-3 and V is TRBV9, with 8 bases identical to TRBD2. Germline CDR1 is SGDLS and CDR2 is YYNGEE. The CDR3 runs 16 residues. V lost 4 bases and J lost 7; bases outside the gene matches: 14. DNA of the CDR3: TGTGCCAGCAGCAAAAGCCCAGCGGGAGCCCAAAATACGCAGTATTTT. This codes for CASSKSPAGAQNTQYF.

CDR3 DNA sequence: TGTGCCAGCGGGGTTGCCGGGGAGCTGTTTTTT. This sequence encodes CASGVAGELFF. The chain couples TRBV7-9 to TRBJ2-2; no clear D. V was pared by 8 bases and J by 6 bases, with 7 bases between. This CDR3 contains 11 residues. The germline V gene encodes CDR1 SEHNR and CDR2 FQNEAQ (reference sequence).

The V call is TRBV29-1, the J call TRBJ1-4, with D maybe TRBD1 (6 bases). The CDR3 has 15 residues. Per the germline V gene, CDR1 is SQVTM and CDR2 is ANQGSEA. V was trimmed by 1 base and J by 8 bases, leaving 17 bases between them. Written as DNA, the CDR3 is TGCAGCGTTGAAGCAGCGGCAGGGGCAAGGGAAAAACTGTTTTTT. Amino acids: CSVEAAAGAREKLFF.

The CDR3 nucleotides read TGTGCCAGCAGCTCCCCACTCGGGACCCAGTACTTC. Translated, it gives CASSSPLGTQYF. The genes are TRBV7-6 and TRBJ2-5, with D unclear. The germline V gene has CDR1 SGHVS and CDR2 FNYEAQ. The CDR3 has 12 amino acids. Trimming pared 4 bases from V and 7 bases from J, leaving 10 bases between.

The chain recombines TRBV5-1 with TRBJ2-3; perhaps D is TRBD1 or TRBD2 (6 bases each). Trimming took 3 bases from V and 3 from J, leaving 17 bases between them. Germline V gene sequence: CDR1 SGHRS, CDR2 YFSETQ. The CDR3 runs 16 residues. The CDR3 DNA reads TGCGCCAGCAGCTCCCGGGTCGGGGGCTCAACAGATACGCAGTATTTT. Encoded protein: CASSSRVGGSTDTQYF.

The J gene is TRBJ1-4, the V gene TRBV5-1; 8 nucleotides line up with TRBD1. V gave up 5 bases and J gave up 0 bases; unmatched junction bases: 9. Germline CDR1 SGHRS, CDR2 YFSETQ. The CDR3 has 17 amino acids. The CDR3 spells CASRTGAPPATNEKLFF. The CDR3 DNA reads TGCGCCAGCAGGACAGGGGCCCCTCCTGCAACTAATGAAAAACTGTTTTTT.

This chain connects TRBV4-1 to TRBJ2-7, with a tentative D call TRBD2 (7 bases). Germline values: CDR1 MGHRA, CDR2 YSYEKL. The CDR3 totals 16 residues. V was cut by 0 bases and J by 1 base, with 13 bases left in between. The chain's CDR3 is CASSQDRGGGSYEQYF. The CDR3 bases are TGCGCCAGCAGCCAAGATAGAGGGGGGGGATCCTACGAGCAGTACTTC.

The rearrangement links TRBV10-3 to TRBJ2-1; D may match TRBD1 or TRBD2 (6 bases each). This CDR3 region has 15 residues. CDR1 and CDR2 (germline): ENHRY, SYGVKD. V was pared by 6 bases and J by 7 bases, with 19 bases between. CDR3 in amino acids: CAISPGRGPENEQFF. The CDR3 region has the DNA TGTGCCATCAGCCCAGGCCGGGGGCCGGAGAATGAGCAGTTCTTC.

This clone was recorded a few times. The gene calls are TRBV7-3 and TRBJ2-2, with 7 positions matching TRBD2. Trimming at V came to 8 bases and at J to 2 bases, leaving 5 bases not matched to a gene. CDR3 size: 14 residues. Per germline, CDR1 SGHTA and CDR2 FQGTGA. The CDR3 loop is CASGRAQNTGELFF. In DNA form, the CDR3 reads TGTGCCAGCGGGAGGGCGCAAAACACCGGGGAGCTGTTTTTT.

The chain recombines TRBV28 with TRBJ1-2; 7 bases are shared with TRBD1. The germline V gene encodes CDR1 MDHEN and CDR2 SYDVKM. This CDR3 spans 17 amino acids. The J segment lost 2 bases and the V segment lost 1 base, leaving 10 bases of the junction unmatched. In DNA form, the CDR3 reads TGTGCCAGCAGTTTATTGTTAGGAGGGACAGCCAACTATGGCTACACCTTC. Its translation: CASSLLLGGTANYGYTF.